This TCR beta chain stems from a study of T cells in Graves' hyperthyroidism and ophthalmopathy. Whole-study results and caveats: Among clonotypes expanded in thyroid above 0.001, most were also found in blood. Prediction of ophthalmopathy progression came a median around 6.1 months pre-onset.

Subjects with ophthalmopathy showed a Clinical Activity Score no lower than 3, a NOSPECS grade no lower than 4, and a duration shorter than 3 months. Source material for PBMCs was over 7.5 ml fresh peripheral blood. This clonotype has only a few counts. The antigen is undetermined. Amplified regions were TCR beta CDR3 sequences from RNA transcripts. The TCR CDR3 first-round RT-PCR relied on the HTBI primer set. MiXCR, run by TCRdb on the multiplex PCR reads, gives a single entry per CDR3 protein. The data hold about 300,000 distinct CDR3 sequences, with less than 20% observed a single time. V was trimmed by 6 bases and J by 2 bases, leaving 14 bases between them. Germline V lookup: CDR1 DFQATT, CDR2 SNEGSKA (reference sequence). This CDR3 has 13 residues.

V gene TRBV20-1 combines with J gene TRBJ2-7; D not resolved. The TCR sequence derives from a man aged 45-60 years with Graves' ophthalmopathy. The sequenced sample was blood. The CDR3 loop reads CSARPNSPYEQYF. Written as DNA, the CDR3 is TGCAGTGCGAGACCAAACTCCCCCTACGAGCAGTACTTC.